The 9 T cell receptor beta chains listed next were all sequenced from one sample in a study of T-cell memory formation after mild COVID-19. Via MiXCR, TCRdb re-called the 5' RACE reads, giving one row per CDR3 protein. The top ten clones hold approximately 1.1% of a sample with under 70,000 distinct CDR3 sequences, 9% to 9.5% of them seen once. Sample: PBMCs or a T cell subset sorted from them (not recorded which). These receptors were collected from a man aged 18 to 35 who had mild COVID-19 (a few samples of this study predate the infection). Cell type and time point are not known.

The DNA of the CDR3 is TGTGCCAGCAGTTTCGCAGGGGGCGTGAGCAATCAGCCCCAGCATTTT. It translates to CASSFAGGVSNQPQHF. J is TRBJ1-5 and V is TRBV28, with 8 bases that match TRBD1. CDR1 and CDR2 (germline): MDHEN, SYDVKM. Germline trimming cut 3 bases from V and 1 base from J; bases unmatched to any gene: 5. CDR3 length: 16 amino acids.

The gene calls are TRBV7-2 and TRBJ2-4, with D hard to call. Germline values: CDR1 SGHTA, CDR2 FQGNSA. Trimming removed 1 base from V and 7 bases from J, with 5 bases in between. This CDR3 spans 12 amino acids. CDR3 nucleotides: TGTGCCAGCAGCTTAGATTCCAACATTCAGTACTTC. Its translation: CASSLDSNIQYF.

This clonotype has more than one count but fewer than ten. V and J are TRBV5-1 and TRBJ1-1, with D possibly TRBD1 on 5 matching bases. This CDR3 region has 15 residues. Germline CDR1 SGHRS, CDR2 YFSETQ. V lost 0 bases to trimming and J lost 1 base, with 10 bases between them. CDR3 DNA: TGCGCCAGCAGCTTGGGAGGGGCACCGAACACTGAAGCTTTCTTT. Encoded protein: CASSLGGAPNTEAFF.

This clonotype has more than one count but fewer than ten. V and J are TRBV3-1 and TRBJ2-3; 11 bases are a match to TRBD2. The CDR3 has 17 residues. Germline V gene lookup returns CDR1 LGHDT and CDR2 YNNKEL (reference sequence). V was pared by 1 base and J by 5 bases, with 8 bases of the junction left unmatched. CDR3: CASSQGSASGGLDTQYF. The CDR3 region has the DNA TGTGCCAGCAGCCAAGGGTCCGCTAGCGGGGGGTTAGATACGCAGTATTTT.

This clonotype was picked up many times. The chain couples TRBV7-2 to TRBJ2-4; 8 bases map to TRBD1. CDR1 SGHTA and CDR2 FQGNSA come from the germline V gene. V lost 5 bases and J lost 6; bases outside the gene matches: 6. There are 14 residues in the CDR3. DNA for the CDR3: TGTGCCAGCAGCCTCCAGGGGGCCGGAAACATTCAGTACTTC. Translation gives CASSLQGAGNIQYF.

This clonotype came up a few times. The chain couples TRBV7-2 to TRBJ2-5, with 12 bases fitting TRBD2. Germline V lookup: CDR1 SGHTA, CDR2 FQGNSA. This CDR3 is built from 16 residues. With V trimmed by 3 bases and J by 3 bases, 5 bases remained unmatched. CDR3 loop: CASSFTSGGMKETQYF. In DNA form, the CDR3 reads TGTGCCAGCAGCTTCACTAGCGGGGGGATGAAAGAGACCCAGTACTTC. Full variable domain (rest looked up from reference TRBV7-2 and TRBJ2-5): GAGVSQSPSNKVTEKGKDVELRCDPISGHTALYWYRQSLGQGLEFLIYFQGNSAPDKSGLPSDRFSAERTGGSVSTLTIQRTQQEDSAVYLCASSFTSGGMKETQYFGPGTRLLVL.

The rearrangement links TRBV5-1 to TRBJ2-3; D possibly corresponds to TRBD1 (6 bases). With 4 bases removed from V and 4 bases from J, the gap between germline ends came to 13 bases. The CDR3 is made up of 14 amino acids. The germline gives CDR1 SGHRS, CDR2 YFSETQ. CDR3 bases: TGCGCCAGCAGCCCAGAACAGGGCTCAGATACGCAGTATTTT. This codes for CASSPEQGSDTQYF.

This clonotype was observed a few times. This chain connects TRBV20-1 to TRBJ2-1, with TRBD2 matching over 7 bases. The CDR3 spans 12 residues. The germline gives CDR1 DFQATT, CDR2 SNEGSKA (reference sequence). The CDR3 here is CSSKIGGNEQFF. Here the CDR3 DNA reads TGCAGCTCCAAAATCGGGGGGAATGAGCAGTTCTTC.

There are a few counts of this clonotype. The genes are TRBV12-3 or TRBV12-4 and TRBJ2-5; TRBD2 agrees at 10 bases. J gave up 4 bases and V 5 bases, and 4 bases lay outside the gene matches. The CDR3 consists of 14 residues. This CDR3 reads CASSIRLAGETQYF. The CDR3 nucleotides are TGTGCCAGCAGTATACGACTAGCGGGAGAGACCCAGTACTTC.